This T cell receptor beta chain was captured by sequencing in a study of cytomegalovirus exposure and HLA in healthy donors. Study results and limitations: Some V segments, TRBV6-2 and TRBV6-3 among them, were indistinguishable and were therefore excluded. Near-uniform donor sequencing depth was presumed by presence/absence analyses.

A multiplex PCR was run with 60 Vbeta primers and 13 Jbeta primers. Assay: immunoSEQ multiplex PCR; the TCRdb copy retains only in-frame clones and omits some. The table shows tens of thousands of clones, with 10% occurring only once. A note on this clone: Its specificity is unknown.

V lost 1 base to trimming and J lost 2 bases, with 10 bases between them. Germline V lookup: CDR1 SGHTA, CDR2 FQGNSA. This CDR3 comprises 15 residues. Sequencing was done on a sample of PBMCs. This sequence originates from a man aged 55 to 70 in good health and CMV-seropositive. J is TRBJ2-3 and V is TRBV7-2, with a weak D call TRBD1 (6 bases). The CDR3 nucleotides are TGTGCCAGCAGCTTAGTAGGGGGACCCACAGATACGCAGTATTTT. This gives the protein CASSLVGGPTDTQYF.